The T cell receptor beta chain under discussion was sequenced for a study of blood T cell repertoires in COVID-19. Germline V gives CDR1 LNHNV, CDR2 YYDKDF (reference sequence). CDR3 size: 16 residues. The ends lost 5 bases at V and 1 base at J; junction bases unmatched: 4. One Seattle source followed patients from active infection through their disease course. The data were produced by immunoSEQ multiplex PCR, yet TCRdb's version contains in-frame clones alone and is incomplete. The data hold 45,000 to 50,000 clones, with approximately 85% observed a single time. This receptor was identified in a woman of 80 years or more with COVID-19, enrolled during active disease. The rearrangement uses TRBV15 and TRBJ2-2; 10 bases fit TRBD2. Sequencing was carried out using peripheral blood. CDR3 DNA: TGTGCCACCAGCGGCTGGACTAGCGGGAACACCGGGGAGCTGTTTTTT. This translates into CATSGWTSGNTGELFF.